This TCR beta chain was captured in a study of T cell responses to AZD1222 COVID-19 vaccine. The data were produced by immunoSEQ multiplex PCR, yet TCRdb's version contains in-frame clones alone and is incomplete. The data contain 90,000 to 150,000 clones, 80% to 95% of them singletons. The CDR3 loop spans 12 amino acids. The germline CDR1 and CDR2 sequences are SNHLY and FYNNEI. V shed 10 bases and J shed 4 bases, with 13 bases lying between them. The chain recombines TRBV2 with TRBJ2-5, with D perhaps TRBD1 (6 bases). This material consisted of peripheral blood, taken 28 days after the second dose of the MenACWY control vaccine. This TCR was recovered from an adult who received the MenACWY meningococcal vaccine as a control. CDR3: CATRTEGETQYF. The CDR3 DNA follows: TGTGCCACACGGACAGAAGGAGAGACCCAGTACTTC.